The sequence of this T cell receptor (beta chain) was determined in a study of cytomegalovirus exposure and HLA in healthy donors. General observations from the study: Generally TCR sequences proved uncommon, though certain public TCRs appeared in numerous donors. For cytomegalovirus status, the classifier reportedly gave diagnoses with high specificity and sensitivity.

CDR3 size: 14 residues. The germline V gene has CDR1 SNHLY and CDR2 FYNNEI. The V gene end was trimmed by 6 bases and the J gene end by 3 bases; junction bases not matched to a gene: 7. PCR was performed using 60 Vbeta and 13 Jbeta primers. Method: immunoSEQ multiplex PCR; TCRdb's copy keeps in-frame clones and lacks some. This table has approximately 150,000 clones, around two thirds appearing once. Points on this clone: Its antigen remains unknown.

Healthy bone marrow donors made up the donors. At collection, donors were nominally healthy, but unrecorded immune exposures were probable. The sequenced sample consisted of PBMCs. The sequence came from a man aged 25-45 years in good health and CMV-seropositive. The gene calls are TRBV2 and TRBJ1-1; 7 positions match TRBD1. CDR3 sequence (DNA): TGTGCCAGCAGCGCCCGGGACAGATACACTGAAGCTTTCTTT. Its translation: CASSARDRYTEAFF. Full variable domain (missing parts from reference TRBV2 and TRBJ1-1): EPEVTQTPSHQVTQMGQEVILRCVPISNHLYFYWYRQILGQKVEFLVSFYNNEISEKSEIFDDQFSVERPDGSNFTLKIRSTKLEDSAMYFCASSARDRYTEAFFGQGTRLTVV.